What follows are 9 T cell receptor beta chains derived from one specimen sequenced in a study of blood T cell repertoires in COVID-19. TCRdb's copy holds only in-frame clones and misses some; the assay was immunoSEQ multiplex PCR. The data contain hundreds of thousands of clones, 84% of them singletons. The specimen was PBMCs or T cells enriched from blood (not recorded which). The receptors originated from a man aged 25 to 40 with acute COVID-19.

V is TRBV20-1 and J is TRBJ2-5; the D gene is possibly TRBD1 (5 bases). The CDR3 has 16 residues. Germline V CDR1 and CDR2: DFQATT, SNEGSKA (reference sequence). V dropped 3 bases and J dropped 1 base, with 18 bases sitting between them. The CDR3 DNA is TGCAGTGCTAGTCCCCAGGGCCAATCGACCCAAGAGACCCAGTACTTC. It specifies CSASPQGQSTQETQYF.

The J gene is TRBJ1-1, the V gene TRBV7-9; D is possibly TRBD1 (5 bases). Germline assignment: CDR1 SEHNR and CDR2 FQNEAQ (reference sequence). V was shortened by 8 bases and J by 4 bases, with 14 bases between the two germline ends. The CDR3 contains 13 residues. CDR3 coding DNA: TGTGCCAGCTTCCCAGGGTTGACCACTGAAGCTTTCTTT. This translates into CASFPGLTTEAFF.

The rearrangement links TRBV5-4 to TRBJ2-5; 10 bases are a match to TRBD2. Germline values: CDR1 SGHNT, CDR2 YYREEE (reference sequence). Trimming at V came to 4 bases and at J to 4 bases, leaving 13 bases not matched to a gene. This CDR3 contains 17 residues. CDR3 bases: TGTGCCAGCAGCCCTAGGGGGAGCGGGGGGGCCGGAGAGACCCAGTACTTC. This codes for CASSPRGSGGAGETQYF.

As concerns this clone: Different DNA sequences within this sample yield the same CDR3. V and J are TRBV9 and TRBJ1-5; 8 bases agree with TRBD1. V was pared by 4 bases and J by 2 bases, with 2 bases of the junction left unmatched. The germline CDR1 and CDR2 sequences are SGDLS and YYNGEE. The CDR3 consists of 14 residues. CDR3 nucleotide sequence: TGTGCCAGCAGCCCGACAGGGGGCAATCAGCCCCAGCATTTT. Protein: CASSPTGGNQPQHF. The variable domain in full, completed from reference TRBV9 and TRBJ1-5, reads DSGVTQTPKHLITATGQRVTLRCSPRSGDLSVYWYQQSLDQGLQFLIQYYNGEERAKGNILERFSAQQFPDLHSELNLSSLELGDSALYFCASSPTGGNQPQHFGDGTRLSIL.

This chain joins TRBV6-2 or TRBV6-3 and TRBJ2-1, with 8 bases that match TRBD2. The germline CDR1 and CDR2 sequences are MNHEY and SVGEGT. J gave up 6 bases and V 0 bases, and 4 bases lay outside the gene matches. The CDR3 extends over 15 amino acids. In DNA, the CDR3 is TGTGCCAGCAGTTACTCCGGGACTAGGGTCAATGAGCAGTTCTTC. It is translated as CASSYSGTRVNEQFF.

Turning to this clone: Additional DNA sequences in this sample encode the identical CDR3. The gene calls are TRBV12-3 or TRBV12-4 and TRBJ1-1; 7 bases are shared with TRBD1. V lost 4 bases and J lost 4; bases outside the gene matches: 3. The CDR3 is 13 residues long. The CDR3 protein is CASSSTGSTEAFF. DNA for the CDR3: TGTGCCAGCAGTTCGACAGGGTCCACTGAAGCTTTCTTT.

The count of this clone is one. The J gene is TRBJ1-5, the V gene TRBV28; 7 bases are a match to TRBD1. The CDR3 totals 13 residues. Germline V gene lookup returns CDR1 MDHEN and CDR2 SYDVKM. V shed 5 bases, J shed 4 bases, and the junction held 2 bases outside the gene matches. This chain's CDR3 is CASSPGQNQPQHF. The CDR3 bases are TGTGCCAGCAGTCCGGGACAGAATCAGCCCCAGCATTTT.

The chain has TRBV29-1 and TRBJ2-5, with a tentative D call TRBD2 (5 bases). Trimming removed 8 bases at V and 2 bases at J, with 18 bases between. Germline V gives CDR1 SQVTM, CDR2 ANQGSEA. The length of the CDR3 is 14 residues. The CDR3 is CSITRGQTQETQYF. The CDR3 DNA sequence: TGCAGCATCACGCGCGGGCAAACACAAGAGACCCAGTACTTC.

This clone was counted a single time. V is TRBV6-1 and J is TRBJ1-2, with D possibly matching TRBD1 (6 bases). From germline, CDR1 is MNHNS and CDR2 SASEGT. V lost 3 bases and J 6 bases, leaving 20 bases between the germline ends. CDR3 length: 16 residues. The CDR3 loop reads CASSDSLSGGAHGYTF. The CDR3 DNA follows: TGTGCCAGCAGTGACAGCCTGAGCGGGGGGGCACATGGCTACACCTTC.